Reported below is one T cell receptor beta chain. Its antigen is not known. This record belongs to a study of monozygotic twins with inflammatory bowel disease. The CDR3 runs 13 residues. Study conclusions and caveats: The analysis did not separate different T cell subtypes. The results supported no single strong signal or clonotype associated with IBD.

Every sample had its cDNA made across eight separate reactions. TCRalpha along with TCRbeta cDNA was subjected to two nested PCRs lasting roughly 15 and 9 cycles. TCRdb re-called the 5' RACE reads and catalogs CDR3 proteins one per entry, DNA excluded. In all, the sample yields more than 95,000 distinct CDR3 sequences. This receptor was taken from a human donor with ulcerative colitis or Crohn's disease, or a healthy co-twin of an affected twin (not recorded which). The chain links TRBV12-3 or TRBV12-4 to TRBJ1-6; the D call of TRBD1 rests on TCRdb alone, since no DNA is present to check it. The sequenced sample was blood. The CDR3 region is CASSLGGHSPLHF.